What follows is one T cell receptor (beta chain) and its context. This record comes from a study of CD8 T cells in Susac syndrome. Random hexamers primed reverse transcription of about 0.45 to 1 ug RNA. TCRdb reanalysed the immunoSEQ multiplex PCR reads using MiXCR and keeps one entry per CDR3 protein. The sample records some 210,000 distinct CDR3 sequences, about 94% being singletons. Material: CD4+ T cells from PBMCs. This sequence originates from a human donor with Susac syndrome.

CDR3 residues: CSAATGANVLTF. The CDR3 DNA follows: TGCAGTGCGGCGACTGGGGCCAACGTCCTGACTTTC. The chain couples TRBV20-1 to TRBJ2-6; no clear D. Germline V CDR1 and CDR2: DFQATT, SNEGSKA (reference sequence). The CDR3 totals 12 residues. Trimming took 6 bases from V and 2 from J, leaving 5 bases between them.